One sample yielded the 31 T cell receptor beta chains listed below, sequenced in a study of cytomegalovirus exposure and HLA in healthy donors. This PCR relied on a set of 60 Vbeta primers and 13 Jbeta primers. Only in-frame clones appear in the TCRdb table, and some are missing; sequencing was by immunoSEQ multiplex PCR. The table lists about 180,000 clones, less than 80% of them singletons. Sequencing was carried out using PBMCs. The receptors were gathered from a man younger than 30 in good health and CMV-seronegative.

V is TRBV6-5 and J is TRBJ2-3, with a possible D match to TRBD1 (5 bases). CDR3 size: 14 residues. The germline V gene encodes CDR1 MNHEY and CDR2 SVGAGI. Trimming removed 5 bases at V and 2 bases at J, with 11 bases between. The CDR3 spells CASSDTGSTDTQYF. The CDR3 DNA reads as TGTGCCAGCAGTGACACAGGATCCACAGATACGCAGTATTTT.

The chain's CDR3 is CASSWRDTGELFF. The DNA of the CDR3 is TGTGCCAGCAGCTGGAGGGACACCGGGGAGCTGTTTTTT. This chain links TRBV7-6 with TRBJ2-2; D may be TRBD2 (6 bases). The CDR3 length is 13 residues. Between the trimmed V and J ends, which lost 4 bases and 3 bases, there was a span of 6 bases. The germline V gene encodes CDR1 SGHVS and CDR2 FNYEAQ.

The chain couples TRBV13 to TRBJ2-5, with 11 bases matching TRBD2. The CDR3 sequence is 15 residues long. Trimming took 0 bases from V and 5 from J; bases not matched to a gene: 2. Per germline, CDR1 PRHDT and CDR2 FYEKMQ (reference sequence). CDR3 nucleotide sequence: TGTGCCAGCAGCTTAGGGACTAGCGGGGTGGAGACCCAGTACTTC. This encodes CASSLGTSGVETQYF.

The V call is TRBV28, the J call TRBJ1-4; the D gene is possibly TRBD1 (5 bases). V lost 2 bases, J lost 4 bases, and 17 bases lay in between. Germline CDR1 reads MDHEN; CDR2 reads SYDVKM. The CDR3 is made up of 17 amino acids. The CDR3 sequence is CASSLSATPRGNEKLFF. CDR3 DNA: TGTGCCAGCAGTTTAAGCGCCACCCCAAGGGGTAATGAAAAACTGTTTTTT.

The chain joins TRBV19 to TRBJ2-3, with 7 bases matching TRBD2. Trimming removed 9 bases from V and 6 bases from J; junction bases left unmatched: 6. Germline V CDR1 and CDR2: LNHDA, SQIVND (reference sequence). The CDR3 is 12 residues long. Here the CDR3 reads CASRPGGDTQYF. The CDR3 nucleotides are TGTGCCAGCCGCCCCGGGGGGGATACGCAGTATTTT.

A word on this clone: This same CDR3 is encoded by further DNA sequences in the sample. This sequence joins TRBV5-1 and TRBJ1-1; 7 bases map to TRBD1. Germline V gives CDR1 SGHRS, CDR2 YFSETQ. V shed 4 bases, J shed 1 base, and the junction held 4 bases outside the gene matches. The CDR3 contains 14 residues. The CDR3 nucleotides are TGCGCCAGCAGCCTCCGACAGGGGAACACTGAAGCTTTCTTT. Translation gives CASSLRQGNTEAFF.

The rearrangement joins TRBV19 to TRBJ2-2; a weak D match, TRBD1 (5 bases). V was pared by 2 bases and J by 4 bases, with 14 bases between. CDR1 and CDR2 from the germline V gene are LNHDA and SQIVND (reference sequence). There are 16 residues in the CDR3. The CDR3 DNA is TGTGCCAGTAGTATAAGGGGCGGAGACGGCACCGGGGAGCTGTTTTTT. Protein sequence: CASSIRGGDGTGELFF.

V is TRBV5-5 and J is TRBJ2-7, with 7 bases fitting TRBD1. The CDR3 covers 13 residues. Per germline, CDR1 SGHKS and CDR2 YYEKEE (reference sequence). The V gene end was trimmed by 5 bases and the J gene end by 3 bases; junction bases not matched to a gene: 5. Here the CDR3 DNA reads TGTGCCAGCAGAACGGCAGGGGGCTACGAGCAGTACTTC. This encodes CASRTAGGYEQYF.

The chain joins TRBV5-6 to TRBJ2-7; 10 positions match TRBD2. CDR1 is SGHDT and CDR2 is YYEEEE in the germline V gene. The CDR3 is made up of 15 amino acids. The V gene end was trimmed by 4 bases and the J gene end by 6 bases; junction bases not matched to a gene: 10. CDR3 amino acids: CASSRPSGGAFEQYF. CDR3 bases: TGTGCCAGCAGCAGACCGAGCGGGGGGGCCTTCGAGCAGTACTTC.

The chain combines TRBV19 with TRBJ2-3, with 10 bases fitting TRBD2. V was pared by 8 bases and J by 1 base, with 0 bases of the junction left unmatched. The CDR3 totals 13 residues. Germline CDR1 and CDR2: LNHDA and SQIVND (reference sequence). CDR3 residues: CASGTSGTDTQYF. CDR3 sequence (DNA): TGTGCCAGTGGGACTAGCGGCACAGATACGCAGTATTTT.

CDR3 amino acids: CASSPQNRVNSPLHF. CDR3 nucleotide sequence: TGTGCCAGCAGCCCCCAAAACAGGGTCAATTCACCCCTCCACTTT. This sequence joins TRBV21-1 and TRBJ1-6; no DNA check was done on the table's D call, TRBD1. TRBV21-1 is a pseudogene locus. The CDR3 is made up of 15 amino acids.

In the case of this clone: This sample includes further DNA sequences coding for the same CDR3. The chain carries TRBV15 and TRBJ2-7; no reliable D call. V was pared by 3 bases and J by 3 bases, with 15 bases between. Germline-derived CDR1 and CDR2 are LNHNV and YYDKDF (reference sequence). This CDR3 is 15 amino acids long. The CDR3 sequence is CATSRDRGTYYEQYF. CDR3 DNA sequence: TGTGCCACCAGCAGGGATCGAGGCACCTACTACGAGCAGTACTTC. The full variable domain, with the rest looked up from reference TRBV15 and TRBJ2-7, is DAMVIQNPRYQVTQFGKPVTLSCSQTLNHNVMYWYQQKSSQAPKLLFHYYDKDFNNEADTPDNFQSRRPNTSFCFLDIRSPGLGDTAMYLCATSRDRGTYYEQYFGPGTRLTVT.

CDR3 DNA: TGTGCCAGCAGCCCTGCAGGACTAGCGGGAGCCAATGAGCAGTTCTTC. Its translation is CASSPAGLAGANEQFF. The chain links TRBV5-5 to TRBJ2-1; 13 bases agree with TRBD2. The CDR3 is 16 residues long. The germline V gene encodes CDR1 SGHKS and CDR2 YYEKEE (reference sequence). Trimming took 4 bases from V and 6 from J; bases not matched to a gene: 7. The complete variable domain, with remaining parts taken from reference TRBV5-5 and TRBJ2-1, reads DAGVTQSPTHLIKTRGQQVTLRCSPISGHKSVSWYQQVLGQGPQFIFQYYEKEERGRGNFPDRFSARQFPNYSSELNVNALLLGDSALYLCASSPAGLAGANEQFFGPGTRLTVL.

This clone was observed a few times. The V call is TRBV19, the J call TRBJ1-4; D might be TRBD1 (6 bases). The V end was cut by 5 bases, the J end by 8 bases, with 15 bases between. The CDR3 extends over 14 amino acids. Per germline, CDR1 LNHDA and CDR2 SQIVND (reference sequence). The CDR3 coding sequence is TGTGCCAGTAGTTCGCCAGGGGCCGCCGAAAAACTGTTTTTT. This translates into CASSSPGAAEKLFF.

The gene calls are TRBV28 and TRBJ2-1, with D possibly TRBD2 on 5 matching bases. Deletions cut 6 bases from V and 5 bases from J, with 11 bases between. The CDR3 loop spans 13 amino acids. CDR1 and CDR2 (germline): MDHEN, SYDVKM. CDR3 loop: CASSRLPHNEQFF. The CDR3 nucleotides read TGTGCCAGCAGCCGACTACCCCACAATGAGCAGTTCTTC. Drawing the rest from reference TRBV28 and TRBJ2-1, the complete variable domain is DVKVTQSSRYLVKRTGEKVFLECVQDMDHENMFWYRQDPGLGLRLIYFSYDVKMKEKGDIPEGYSVSREKKERFSLILESASTNQTSMYLCASSRLPHNEQFFGPGTRLTVL.

This clone is a singleton in its sample. The chain is built from TRBV27 and TRBJ2-2, with 8 bases fitting TRBD1. After removal of 5 bases from V and 1 base from J, the junction contained 9 bases not matched to a gene. Germline-derived CDR1 and CDR2 are MNHEY and SMNVEV (reference sequence). The CDR3 has 17 amino acids. The chain's CDR3 is CASSPSRTGKNTGELFF. Here the CDR3 DNA reads TGTGCCAGCAGTCCCTCCCGGACAGGGAAGAACACCGGGGAGCTGTTTTTT.

This chain links TRBV11-2 with TRBJ2-7, with TRBD2 matching over 9 bases. The CDR3 extends over 14 amino acids. Germline V gene data show CDR1 as SGHAT and CDR2 as FQNNGV. V was clipped by 3 bases and J by 4 bases; unmatched bases: 4. CDR3 amino acids: CASSLASGKYEQYF. CDR3 sequence (DNA): TGTGCCAGCAGCTTGGCTAGCGGGAAGTACGAGCAGTACTTC.

The chain couples TRBV6-4 to TRBJ2-1, with D perhaps matching TRBD1 (6 bases). The CDR3 is 16 amino acids. V was cut by 5 bases and J by 5 bases, with 19 bases left in between. Germline values: CDR1 MRHNA, CDR2 SNTAGT. CDR3 sequence (DNA): TGTGCCAGCAGTAAATCACAGGGATTTTCTAACAATGAGCAGTTCTTC. Amino acid sequence: CASSKSQGFSNNEQFF.

The gene calls are TRBV28 and TRBJ1-4; 10 bases line up with TRBD1. Unmatched junction bases numbered 5, after V lost 5 bases and J lost 5 bases. The CDR3 covers 15 residues. From germline, CDR1 is MDHEN and CDR2 SYDVKM. This chain's CDR3 is CASSLPGQGNEKLFF. In nucleotides, the CDR3 is TGTGCCAGCAGTCTCCCGGGACAGGGGAATGAAAAACTGTTTTTT.

This chain joins TRBV5-4 and TRBJ2-7, with TRBD1 identical over 8 bases. V gave up 0 bases and J gave up 0 bases; unmatched junction bases: 2. Germline V gene sequence: CDR1 SGHNT, CDR2 YYREEE (reference sequence). The CDR3 has 15 residues. This CDR3 reads CASSLGGQGSYEQYF. Written as DNA, the CDR3 is TGTGCCAGCAGCTTGGGCGGACAGGGCTCCTACGAGCAGTACTTC.

The V call is TRBV19, the J call TRBJ1-4; 8 nucleotides agree with TRBD1. The CDR3 runs 14 residues. V shed 6 bases and J 8 bases; nucleotides not matched to a gene: 8. Germline assignment: CDR1 LNHDA and CDR2 SQIVND (reference sequence). CDR3 region: CASRNRGVEEKLFF. CDR3 bases: TGTGCCAGTAGGAACAGGGGGGTGGAGGAAAAACTGTTTTTT.

This chain connects TRBV6-1 to TRBJ2-1, with TRBD1 as a possible D gene (5 bases). CDR1 and CDR2 (germline): MNHNS, SASEGT. CDR3 size: 13 residues. Trimming removed 11 bases from V and 4 bases from J, with 15 bases in between. DNA for the CDR3: TGTGCCTTGGCTCTCGACAGATACAATGAGCAGTTCTTC. This gives the protein CALALDRYNEQFF.

This clone has just a few counts. The V call is TRBV7-9, the J call TRBJ2-2, with D tentatively TRBD2 (5 bases). The length of the CDR3 is 15 residues. Germline V gene sequence: CDR1 SEHNR, CDR2 FQNEAQ (reference sequence). V shed 5 bases and J shed 4 bases, with 14 bases lying between them. CDR3 loop: CASSLRGGVTGELFF. The DNA of the CDR3 is TGTGCCAGCAGCCTTCGGGGTGGGGTCACCGGGGAGCTGTTTTTT.

The CDR3 loop is CATEDRRFMNTEAFF. CDR3 bases: TGTGCCACCGAGGACAGAAGATTTATGAACACTGAAGCTTTCTTT. The chain recombines TRBV15 with TRBJ1-1; the D gene is possibly TRBD1 (6 bases). The V end was cut by 8 bases, the J end by 0 bases, with 16 bases between. The germline V gene has CDR1 LNHNV and CDR2 YYDKDF (reference sequence). The CDR3 contains 15 residues.

V gene TRBV5-3 combines with J gene TRBJ1-5; 7 bases align to TRBD1. TRBV5-3 belongs to the ORF category, with a function that is uncertain. Trimming removed 3 bases from V and 3 bases from J; junction bases left unmatched: 6. The CDR3 runs 15 residues. CDR3 in amino acids: CARSWRDRVNQPQHF. The DNA of the CDR3 is TGTGCCAGAAGCTGGAGGGACAGAGTCAATCAGCCCCAGCATTTT.

This clone was picked up a small number of times. V gene TRBV18 combines with J gene TRBJ1-6; possible D gene TRBD1, 6 bases. CDR3 length: 15 amino acids. Trimming shortened V by 2 bases and J by 3 bases, and 8 bases separated the two germline ends. Germline V CDR1 and CDR2: KGHSH, LQKENI. The CDR3 sequence is CASSPMDSYNSPLHF. The CDR3 bases are TGTGCCAGCTCACCAATGGACAGCTATAATTCACCCCTCCACTTT.

V and J are TRBV4-2 and TRBJ2-5, with D unresolved. CDR1 and CDR2 (germline): LGHNA, YNFKEQ. V dropped 4 bases and J dropped 2 bases, with 5 bases sitting between them. The CDR3 runs to 12 residues. CDR3 bases: TGTGCCAGCAGCCGACAACAAGAGACCCAGTACTTC. Translation: CASSRQQETQYF.

This clone was detected only a few times. This same CDR3 is encoded by further DNA sequences in the sample. This sequence joins TRBV6-4 and TRBJ2-6, with D possibly TRBD2 on 6 matching bases. There are 16 residues in the CDR3. V lost 0 bases and J 0 bases, leaving 6 bases between the germline ends. Germline assignment: CDR1 MRHNA and CDR2 SNTAGT. The CDR3 nucleotides read TGTGCCAGCAGTGACTCGGGGGGCTCTGGGGCCAACGTCCTGACTTTC. Translated, it gives CASSDSGGSGANVLTF.

V is TRBV10-2 and J is TRBJ2-7, with D unclear. Between the trimmed V and J ends, which lost 0 bases and 4 bases, there was a span of 4 bases. The CDR3 sequence is 12 residues long. Looked up from germline, CDR1 is WSHSY and CDR2 is SAAADI. In nucleotides, the CDR3 is TGCGCCAGCAGTGAGTCCGGGTACGAGCAGTACTTC. Amino acids: CASSESGYEQYF.

CDR3 nucleotide sequence: TGTGCCAGCACCAAGAGCAGGGGAACTACCTACGAGCAGTACTTC. It translates to CASTKSRGTTYEQYF. This chain uses TRBV21-1 with TRBJ2-7; the table's D call of TRBD1 was not tested on the DNA. TRBV21-1 is recorded as a pseudogene. The CDR3 has 15 residues.

The sample holds a few counts of this clone. The genes are TRBV27 and TRBJ2-2; 15 bases match TRBD2. CDR1 and CDR2 from the germline V gene are MNHEY and SMNVEV (reference sequence). The CDR3 is 17 amino acids. Losses at the gene ends were 8 bases for V and 5 bases for J; bases not matched to a gene: 9. This chain's CDR3 is CASSPGLAGGWTGELFF. The CDR3 bases are TGTGCCAGCTCCCCGGGACTAGCGGGGGGTTGGACCGGGGAGCTGTTTTTT.